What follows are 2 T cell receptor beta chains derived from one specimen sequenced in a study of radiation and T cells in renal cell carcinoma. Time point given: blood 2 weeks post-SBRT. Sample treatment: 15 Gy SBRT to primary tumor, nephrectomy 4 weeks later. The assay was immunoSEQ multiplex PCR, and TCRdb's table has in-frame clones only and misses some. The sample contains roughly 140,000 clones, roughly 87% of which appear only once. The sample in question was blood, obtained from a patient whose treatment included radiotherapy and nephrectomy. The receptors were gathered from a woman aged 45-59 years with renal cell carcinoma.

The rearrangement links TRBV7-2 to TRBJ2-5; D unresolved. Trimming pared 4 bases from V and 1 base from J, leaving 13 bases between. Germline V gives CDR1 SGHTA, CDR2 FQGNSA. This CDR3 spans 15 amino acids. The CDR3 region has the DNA TGTGCCAGCAGCTCCCCCGGACCAGCCCAAGAGACCCAGTACTTC. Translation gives CASSSPGPAQETQYF. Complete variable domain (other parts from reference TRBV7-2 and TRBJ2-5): GAGVSQSPSNKVTEKGKDVELRCDPISGHTALYWYRQSLGQGLEFLIYFQGNSAPDKSGLPSDRFSAERTGGSVSTLTIQRTQQEDSAVYLCASSSPGPAQETQYFGPGTRLLVL.

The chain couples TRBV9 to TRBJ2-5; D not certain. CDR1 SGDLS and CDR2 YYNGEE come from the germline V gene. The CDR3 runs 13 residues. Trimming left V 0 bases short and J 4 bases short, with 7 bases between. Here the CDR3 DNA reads TGTGCCAGCAGCGTAGCTACGCTAGAGACCCAGTACTTC. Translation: CASSVATLETQYF.